One TCR beta chain is described in this entry. This record belongs to a study of blood T cells in healthy people across ages. Germline V gives CDR1 SGHTA, CDR2 FQGTGA. V lost 7 bases and J lost 0, with 15 bases in between. The CDR3 has 16 amino acids. The second PCR ran roughly 6 to 12 cycles with a sample-barcoded 5' primer and J-beta primers. Using its own MiXCR run on the 5' RACE reads, TCRdb lists one record per CDR3 protein. The sample holds about 760,000 distinct CDR3 sequences, just over 55% seen once. Input material: blood. The chain is built from TRBV7-3 and TRBJ2-2, with D perhaps matching TRBD1 (5 bases). This TCR was sampled from a man between 40 and 49 years old in good health. The CDR3 region has the DNA TGTGCCAGCACGACAGAACCGATCCCGAACACCGGGGAGCTGTTTTTT. Amino acids: CASTTEPIPNTGELFF.